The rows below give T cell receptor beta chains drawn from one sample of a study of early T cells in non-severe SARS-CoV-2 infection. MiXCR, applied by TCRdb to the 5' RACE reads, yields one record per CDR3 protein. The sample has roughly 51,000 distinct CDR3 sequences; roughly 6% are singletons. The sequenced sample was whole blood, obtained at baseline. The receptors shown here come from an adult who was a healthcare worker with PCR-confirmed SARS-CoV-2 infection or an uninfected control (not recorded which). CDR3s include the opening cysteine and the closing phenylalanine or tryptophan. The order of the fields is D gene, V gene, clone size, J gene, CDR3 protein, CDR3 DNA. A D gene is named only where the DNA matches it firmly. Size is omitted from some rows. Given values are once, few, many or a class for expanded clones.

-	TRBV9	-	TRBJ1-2	CASSSRQDYGYTF	TGTGCCAGCAGCTCACGACAGGACTATGGCTACACCTTC
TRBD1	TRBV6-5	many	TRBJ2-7	CASSKQGTGKSYEQYF	TGTGCCAGCAGTAAGCAAGGGACAGGAAAATCCTACGAGCAGTACTTC
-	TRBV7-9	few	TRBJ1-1	CASSLTEAFF	TGTGCCAGCAGCTTGACTGAAGCTTTCTTT
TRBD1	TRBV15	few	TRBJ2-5	CATSRDRGETQYF	TGTGCCACCAGCAGAGACAGGGGGGAGACCCAGTACTTC
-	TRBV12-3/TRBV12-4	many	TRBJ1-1	CASTVSTEAFF	TGTGCCAGCACCGTCAGCACTGAAGCTTTCTTT
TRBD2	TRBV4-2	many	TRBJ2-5	CASSQGGTSGKETQYF	TGTGCCAGCAGCCAAGGGGGGACTAGCGGAAAAGAGACCCAGTACTTC
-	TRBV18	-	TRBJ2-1	CASSLPGSVPRNEQFF	TGTGCCAGCTCCCTTCCGGGGAGTGTTCCGCGCAATGAGCAGTTCTTC
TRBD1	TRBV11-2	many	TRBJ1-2	CASSRGQGAGYTF	TGTGCCAGCAGCCGGGGACAGGGGGCTGGCTACACCTTC
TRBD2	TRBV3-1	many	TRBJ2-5	CASSPGLTSGGAETQYF	TGTGCCAGCAGCCCTGGTCTGACTAGCGGGGGCGCGGAGACCCAGTACTTC
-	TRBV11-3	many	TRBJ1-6	CASSLDGTDNSPLHF	TGTGCCAGCAGCTTAGATGGGACGGACAATTCACCCCTCCACTTT
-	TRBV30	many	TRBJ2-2	CAWHRDTGELFF	TGTGCCTGGCACAGGGACACCGGGGAGCTGTTTTTT
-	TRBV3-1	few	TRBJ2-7	CATSRGSYEQYF	TGTGCCACCTCACGGGGCAGTTACGAGCAGTACTTC
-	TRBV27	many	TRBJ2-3	CASSLALPDRFPSTDTQYF	TGTGCCAGCAGTTTAGCCCTGCCCGACAGGTTCCCTAGCACAGATACGCAGTATTTT
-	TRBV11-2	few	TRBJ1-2	CASSLGGGYGYTF	TGTGCCAGCAGCTTAGGAGGGGGCTATGGCTACACCTTC
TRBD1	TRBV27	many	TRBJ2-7	CASSSGQGASSYEQYF	TGTGCCAGCAGTTCGGGACAGGGGGCATCTTCCTACGAGCAGTACTTC
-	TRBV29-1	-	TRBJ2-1	CSVDREQYNEQFF	TGCAGCGTTGATCGGGAGCAATACAATGAGCAGTTCTTC